Each of the 9 T cell receptor beta chains below was sequenced from the same sample in a study of blood T cells in healthy people across ages. PCR was performed a second time for about 6 to 12 cycles using a sample-barcoded 5' primer and a J-beta primer mix. TCRdb reanalysed the 5' RACE reads using MiXCR and keeps one entry per CDR3 protein. Of about 1.8 million distinct CDR3 sequences in the sample, around 50% were seen once. Sequenced input: blood. These receptors originate from a woman aged 40 to 50 in good health.

The chain uses TRBV20-1 and TRBJ2-7, with D perhaps assigned TRBD1 or TRBD2 (5 bases each). The CDR3 has 14 amino acids. Germline V lookup: CDR1 DFQATT, CDR2 SNEGSKA (reference sequence). Between the trimmed V and J ends, which lost 3 bases and 1 base, there was a span of 13 bases. CDR3 amino acids: CSASHDWGSYEQYF. The CDR3 nucleotides are TGCAGTGCTAGCCACGACTGGGGGTCCTACGAGCAGTACTTC.

The V and J genes are TRBV4-2 and TRBJ2-5, with 8 bases lining up with TRBD1. With the DNA end fitting TRBJ2-7 better, the J assignment may be wrong. The V gene's germline CDR1 is LGHNA and CDR2 YNFKEQ. The CDR3 spans 15 residues. The CDR3 DNA is TGTGCCAGCAGCCCCCTGGACAGGGATACCTACGAGCAGTACTTC. Protein: CASSPLDRDTYEQYF.

This chain links TRBV7-2 with TRBJ2-5; D gene uncertain. This CDR3 region has 14 residues. The germline CDR1 and CDR2 sequences are SGHTA and FQGNSA. Trimming cost V 2 bases and J 2 bases, with 9 bases left between them. The CDR3 sequence is CASSLNSRQETQYF. In DNA, the CDR3 is TGTGCCAGCAGCTTAAATAGCAGGCAAGAGACCCAGTACTTC.

This clonotype was picked up many times. The rearrangement joins TRBV29-1 to TRBJ2-5; D is perhaps TRBD2 (5 bases). Per the germline V gene, CDR1 is SQVTM and CDR2 is ANQGSEA. The CDR3 consists of 13 residues. Trimming cost V 2 bases and J 1 base, with 8 bases left between them. CDR3 sequence: CSVESGLQETQYF. As DNA, the CDR3 is TGCAGCGTTGAATCAGGACTCCAAGAGACCCAGTACTTC.

This clonotype was seen a single time. CDR3 DNA sequence: TGTGCCAGCAGTCTCGGGACATTCCATGGCTACACCTTC. It yields the protein CASSLGTFHGYTF. The chain links TRBV12-3 or TRBV12-4 to TRBJ1-2, with D possibly matching TRBD1 (6 bases). The CDR3 totals 13 residues. V gave up 5 bases and J gave up 6 bases, with 13 bases separating them.

Only one count was recorded for this clonotype. The rearrangement links TRBV4-3 to TRBJ2-5; D gene unclear. The CDR3 spans 14 residues. V lost 1 base, J lost 11 bases, and 17 bases lay in between. Germline V gene sequence: CDR1 LGHNA, CDR2 YSLEER. CDR3 in amino acids: CASSQGRLSNEQYF. The CDR3 coding sequence is TGCGCCAGCAGCCAAGGGCGCCTGAGCAATGAGCAGTACTTC.

The chain links TRBV3-1 to TRBJ2-3; TRBD2 is a possible D gene (5 bases). The length of the CDR3 is 15 residues. The germline V gene has CDR1 LGHDT and CDR2 YNNKEL (reference sequence). V dropped 1 base and J dropped 0 bases, with 8 bases sitting between them. The CDR3: CASSQAGFSTDTQYF. The CDR3 DNA follows: TGTGCCAGCAGCCAAGCGGGGTTCAGCACAGATACGCAGTATTTT.

V is TRBV5-6 and J is TRBJ2-7; D gene uncertain. The germline gives CDR1 SGHDT, CDR2 YYEEEE. This CDR3 contains 14 residues. V dropped 3 bases and J dropped 3 bases, with 13 bases sitting between them. CDR3 bases: TGTGCCAGCAGCTCCGAGAACTACGGCTACGAGCAGTACTTC. Its protein product is CASSSENYGYEQYF.

This clonotype was seen just once. Just one base apart from a much larger clone, this may be a read error. This chain links TRBV4-2 with TRBJ2-3; tentative D call: TRBD2 (6 bases). CDR3 length equals 16 residues. In germline, CDR1 is LGHNA, CDR2 YNFKEQ. CDR3 bases: TGTGCCAGCAGCCAAGAGGAGGGGCGTTCAAGAGATTCGCAGTATTTT. It translates to CASSQEEGRSRDSQYF.